This TCR beta chain was recovered during a study of blood T cell repertoires in COVID-19 (dated by TCRdb to about 2020). With respect to the entire study: Samples from collaborators originated in the United States, Italy and Spain and spanned both the acute and convalescent phases of COVID-19. Samples were obtained from the ongoing ImmuneRACE study (first 160 participants) and from 1,254 subjects provided by 6 global collaborators. The repertoires were released in a freely available public database intended as a resource for research on the immune response to SARS-CoV-2. Deeply sampled blood TCRbeta repertoires from subjects exposed to, actively infected with, or recovered from COVID-19 were included in the dataset. Sample metadata almost always included a de-identified subject ID, COVID-19 status, age in years and sex. The prospective study material was composed of cDNA or gDNA derived from T cells, B-cell-depleted T cells, or PBMCs. Where available, HLA class I and class II types were obtained from metadata supplied by the sample provider rather than from assay-based typing. The paper's findings and limits, for the study overall: How much clinical and demographic metadata was included differed by source and by participant, and the metadata was provided uncurated.

As to this clone: The antigen this receptor binds is unknown. No clone much larger than this one lies a single base away; base qualities are absent.

TCRbeta CDR3 regions were amplified from genomic DNA by means of the immunoSEQ Assay, a bias-controlled multiplex PCR. Under the source paper's analysis protocol: The number of nucleated cells in each sample was estimated from the amplification of reference gene primers within the assay. To quantify the absolute abundance of each unique TCRbeta CDR3 rearrangement, sequence reads were collapsed and filtered. For each sample, productive Simpson clonality was calculated as the square root of Simpson's diversity index over productive rearrangements. TCRdb's version of the immuneACCESS table is confined to in-frame rearrangements and falls short of the full clone set. An unresolved V gene accounts for under half of the shortfall where checked; the remainder is of unknown origin. From that table come the V and J calls and clone size; the DNA was used to work out D and trimming. This sample has over 600,000 clones in its table, and around 90% of those were observed once. The ten largest clones add up to roughly 0.25% of the sample.

Collaborating institutions collected whole blood in K2EDTA tubes following their own protocols. For TCRbeta analysis, collaborators shipped samples as frozen whole blood, isolated PBMCs, or DNA extracted from either of those sample types. This receptor was identified in a woman in her late teens or twenties with acute or convalescent COVID-19. The sample consisted of peripheral blood.

The DNA reads as follows: TGTGCCAGCAGCAGAGGGTCTCTCTACGAGCAGTACTTC. This is translated as CASSRGSLYEQYF. Recombination connected TRBV21-1 to TRBJ2-7; the table's TRBD2 call for D was not verified on the DNA. TRBV21-1 constitutes a pseudogene. Its CDR3 holds 13 amino acids, cysteine through phenylalanine. Kept here is only the CDR3 DNA, which spans 39 bases and is read in frame from base 1.